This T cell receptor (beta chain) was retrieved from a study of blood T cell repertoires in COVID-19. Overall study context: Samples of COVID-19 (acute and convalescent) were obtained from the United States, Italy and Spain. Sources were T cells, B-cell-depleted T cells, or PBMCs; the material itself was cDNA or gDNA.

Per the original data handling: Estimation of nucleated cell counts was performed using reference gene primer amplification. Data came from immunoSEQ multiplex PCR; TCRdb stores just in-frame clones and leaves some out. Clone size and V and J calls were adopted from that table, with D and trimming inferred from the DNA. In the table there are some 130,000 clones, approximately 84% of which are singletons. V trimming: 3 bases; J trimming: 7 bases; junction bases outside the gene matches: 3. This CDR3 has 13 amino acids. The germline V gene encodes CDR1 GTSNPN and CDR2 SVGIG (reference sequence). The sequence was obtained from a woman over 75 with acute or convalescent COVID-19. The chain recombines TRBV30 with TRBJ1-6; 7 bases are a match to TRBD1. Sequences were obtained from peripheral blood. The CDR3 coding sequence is TGTGCCTGGAGGGGCAGGGGGAATTCACCCCTCCACTTT. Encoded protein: CAWRGRGNSPLHF.